A single sample is the source of the 8 T cell receptor beta chains below, sequenced in a study of identical twins' blood T cells. Each CDR3 protein is one row after TCRdb ran MiXCR on the 5' RACE reads. The sample lists hundreds of thousands of distinct CDR3 sequences, about 28% occurring once. The sample was PBMCs. The receptors originated from a woman between 18 and 55 years old in good health.

The V gene is TRBV4-1, the J gene TRBJ2-1; 7 bases line up with TRBD2. This CDR3 comprises 14 residues. Germline V gene lookup returns CDR1 MGHRA and CDR2 YSYEKL. Trimming took 4 bases from V and 6 from J; bases not matched to a gene: 6. Here the CDR3 DNA reads TGCGCCAGCAGCCTAGCGGGTGATTGCAATGAGCAGTTCTTC. Amino acid sequence: CASSLAGDCNEQFF.

This chain uses TRBV6-1 with TRBJ1-2; perhaps TRBD1 as D (5 bases). This CDR3 spans 14 amino acids. The germline V gene has CDR1 MNHNS and CDR2 SASEGT. Between the trimmed V and J ends, which lost 9 bases and 4 bases, there was a span of 18 bases. The CDR3 nucleotides are TGTGCCAGTAGTCTCACGGGGGTTAGCTATGGCTACACCTTC. Translation gives CASSLTGVSYGYTF.

This clonotype was detected many times. V gene TRBV29-1 combines with J gene TRBJ1-1; TRBD1 agrees at 9 bases. In germline, CDR1 is SQVTM, CDR2 ANQGSEA. The CDR3 has 13 residues. With V trimmed by 7 bases and J by 2 bases, 5 bases remained unmatched. This CDR3 is CSAQTGGNTEAFF. Here the CDR3 DNA reads TGCAGCGCTCAGACAGGGGGTAACACTGAAGCTTTCTTT.

This clonotype showed up just a few times. V is TRBV29-1 and J is TRBJ2-1; maybe TRBD2 (6 bases). This CDR3 has 14 residues. Germline CDR1 and CDR2: SQVTM and ANQGSEA. Deletions cut 4 bases from V and 5 bases from J, with 15 bases between. This chain's CDR3 is CSVVRGIPNNEQFF. CDR3 coding DNA: TGCAGCGTTGTCCGCGGGATACCTAACAATGAGCAGTTCTTC.

This clonotype was found a few times. This chain links TRBV5-1 with TRBJ2-1, with TRBD1 as a possible D gene (5 bases). Trimming shortened V by 0 bases and J by 2 bases, and 12 bases separated the two germline ends. This CDR3 is built from 16 residues. CDR1 SGHRS and CDR2 YFSETQ come from the germline V gene. For the CDR3, the DNA is TGCGCCAGCAGCTTGGGACAGAATAACCCCTACAATGAGCAGTTCTTC. This encodes CASSLGQNNPYNEQFF.

Concerning this clonotype: One end of the junction varies from germline; a read error may be responsible. The J gene is TRBJ2-2, the V gene TRBV6-5, with D tentatively TRBD2 (7 bases). There are 14 residues in the CDR3. Germline CDR1 reads MNHEY; CDR2 reads SVGAGI. The CDR3 protein is CAGRLGGESGELFF. The DNA of the CDR3 is TGTGCCGGCAGATTAGGGGGGGAGTCCGGGGAGCTGTTTTTT.

This clonotype was counted between two and nine times. V usage is TRBV7-9 and J usage is TRBJ2-1, with TRBD2 matching 7 bases. Germline assignment: CDR1 SEHNR and CDR2 FQNEAQ (reference sequence). Trimming removed 5 bases from V and 2 bases from J; junction bases left unmatched: 3. CDR3 length equals 14 residues. CDR3 coding DNA: TGTGCCAGCAGCCAGACTAGCCCCTACAATGAGCAGTTCTTC. Protein sequence: CASSQTSPYNEQFF.

There are many counts of this clonotype. The chain combines TRBV6-4 with TRBJ2-4; 12 bases are a match to TRBD2. The CDR3 spans 20 residues. The V segment lost 2 bases and the J segment 0 bases; nucleotides outside the gene matches: 11. CDR1 MRHNA and CDR2 SNTAGT come from the germline V gene. As DNA, the CDR3 is TGTGCCAGCAGTGACAAGGTGGAGACTAGCGGGAGAGAAGCCAAAAACATTCAGTACTTC. This codes for CASSDKVETSGREAKNIQYF.